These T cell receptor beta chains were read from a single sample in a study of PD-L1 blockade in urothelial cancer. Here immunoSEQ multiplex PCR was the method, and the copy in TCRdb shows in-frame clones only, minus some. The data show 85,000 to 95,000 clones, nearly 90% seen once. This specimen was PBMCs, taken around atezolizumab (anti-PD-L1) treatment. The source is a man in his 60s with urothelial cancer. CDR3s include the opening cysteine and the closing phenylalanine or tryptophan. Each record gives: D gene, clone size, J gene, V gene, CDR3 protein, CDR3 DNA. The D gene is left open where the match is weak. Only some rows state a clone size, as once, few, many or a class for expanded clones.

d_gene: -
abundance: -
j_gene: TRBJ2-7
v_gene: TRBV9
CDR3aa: CASSSRDSDPYF
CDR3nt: TGTGCCAGCAGCAGCCGGGACTCCGACCCGTACTTC

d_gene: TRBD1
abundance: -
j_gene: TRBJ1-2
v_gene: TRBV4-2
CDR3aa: CASSQVGQGADGYTF
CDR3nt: TGTGCCAGCAGCCAAGTGGGACAGGGGGCGGATGGCTACACCTTC

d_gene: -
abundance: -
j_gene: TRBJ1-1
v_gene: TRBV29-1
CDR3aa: CTKNSPGAFF
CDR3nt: TGCACTAAAAACTCCCCGGGGGCTTTCTTT

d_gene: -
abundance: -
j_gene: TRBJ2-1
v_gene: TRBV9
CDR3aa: CASSADRNEQFF
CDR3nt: TGTGCCAGCAGCGCTGACAGAAATGAGCAGTTCTTC

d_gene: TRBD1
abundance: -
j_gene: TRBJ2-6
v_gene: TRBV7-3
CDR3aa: CASSSGGSGANVLTF
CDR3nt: TGTGCCAGCAGCTCAGGGGGATCTGGGGCCAACGTCCTGACTTTC

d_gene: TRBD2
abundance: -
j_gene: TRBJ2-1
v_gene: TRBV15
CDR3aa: CATSRDRTSGNNEQFF
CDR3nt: TGTGCCACCAGCAGAGACCGGACTAGCGGGAATAATGAGCAGTTCTTC

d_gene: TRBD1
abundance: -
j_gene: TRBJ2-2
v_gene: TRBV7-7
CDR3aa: CASSPQGAGTGELFF
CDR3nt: TGTGCTAGCAGCCCTCAGGGGGCGGGAACCGGGGAGCTGTTTTTT

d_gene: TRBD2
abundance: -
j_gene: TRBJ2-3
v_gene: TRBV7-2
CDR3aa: CASSLGLQASGTDTQYF
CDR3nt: TGTGCCAGCAGCTTAGGATTGCAGGCTAGCGGTACCGATACGCAGTATTTT

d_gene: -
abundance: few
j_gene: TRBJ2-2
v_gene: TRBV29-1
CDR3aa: CSVEPGDGELFF
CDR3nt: TGCAGCGTTGAACCGGGTGACGGGGAGCTGTTTTTT

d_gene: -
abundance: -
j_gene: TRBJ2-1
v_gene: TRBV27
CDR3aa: CASSSNHKYNEQFF
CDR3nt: TGTGCCAGCAGTTCAAACCACAAATACAATGAGCAGTTCTTC

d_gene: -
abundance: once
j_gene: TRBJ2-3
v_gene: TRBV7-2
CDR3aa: CASSLGLAPDTQYF
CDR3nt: TGTGCCAGCAGCTTAGGGCTGGCCCCAGATACGCAGTATTTT

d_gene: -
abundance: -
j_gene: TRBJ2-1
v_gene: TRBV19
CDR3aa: CASSGTTQFF
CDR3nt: TGTGCCAGTAGTGGTACTACGCAGTTCTTC

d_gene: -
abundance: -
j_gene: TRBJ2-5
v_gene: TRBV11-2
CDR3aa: CASSALLALQETQYF
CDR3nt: TGTGCCAGCAGCGCCCTCCTAGCGCTCCAAGAGACCCAGTACTTC

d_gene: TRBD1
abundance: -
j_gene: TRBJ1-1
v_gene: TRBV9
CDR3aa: CASSSGTGRIGTEAFF
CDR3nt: TGTGCCAGCAGCTCCGGGACAGGGAGGATAGGCACTGAAGCTTTCTTT

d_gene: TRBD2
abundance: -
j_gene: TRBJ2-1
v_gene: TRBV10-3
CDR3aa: CAISESVVAGLEQFF
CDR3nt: TGTGCCATCAGTGAGTCAGTGGTGGCGGGACTAGAGCAGTTCTTC

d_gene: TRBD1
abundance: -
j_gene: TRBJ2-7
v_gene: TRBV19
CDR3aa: CASSDRGYEQYF
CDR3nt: TGTGCCAGTAGTGACAGGGGCTACGAGCAGTACTTC